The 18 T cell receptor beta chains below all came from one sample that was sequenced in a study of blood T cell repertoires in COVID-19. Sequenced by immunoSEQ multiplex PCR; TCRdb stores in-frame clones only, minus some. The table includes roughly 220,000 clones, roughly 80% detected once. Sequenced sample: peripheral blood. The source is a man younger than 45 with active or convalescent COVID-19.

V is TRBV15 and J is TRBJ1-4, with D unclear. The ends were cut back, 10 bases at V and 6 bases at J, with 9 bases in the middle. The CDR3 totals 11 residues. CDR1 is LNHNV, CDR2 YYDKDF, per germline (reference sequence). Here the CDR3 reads CASGRDEKLFF. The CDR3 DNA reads TGTGCCAGCGGGCGCGATGAAAAACTGTTTTTT.

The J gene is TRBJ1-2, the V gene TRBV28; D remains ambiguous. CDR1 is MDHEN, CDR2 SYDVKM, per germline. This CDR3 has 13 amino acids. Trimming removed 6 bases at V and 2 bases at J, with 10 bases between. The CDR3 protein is CASRETANYGYTF. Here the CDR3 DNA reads TGTGCCAGCAGGGAAACAGCAAACTATGGCTACACCTTC.

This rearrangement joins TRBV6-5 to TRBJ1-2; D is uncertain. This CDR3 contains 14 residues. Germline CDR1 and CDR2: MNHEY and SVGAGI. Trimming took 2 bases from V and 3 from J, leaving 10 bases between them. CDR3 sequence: CASSYGHAYYGYTF. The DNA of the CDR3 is TGTGCCAGCAGTTACGGTCACGCGTACTATGGCTACACCTTC.

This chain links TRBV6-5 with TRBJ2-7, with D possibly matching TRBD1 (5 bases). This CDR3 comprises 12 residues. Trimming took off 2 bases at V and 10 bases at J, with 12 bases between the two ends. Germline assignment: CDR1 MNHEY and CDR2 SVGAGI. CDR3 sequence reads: CASSYSQGHQYF. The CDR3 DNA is TGTGCCAGCAGTTACAGTCAGGGCCACCAGTACTTC.

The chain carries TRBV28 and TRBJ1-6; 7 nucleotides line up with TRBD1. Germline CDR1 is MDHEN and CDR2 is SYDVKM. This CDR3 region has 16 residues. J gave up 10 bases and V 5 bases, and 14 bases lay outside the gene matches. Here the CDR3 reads CASSPPTGTEKSPLHF. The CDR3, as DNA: TGTGCCAGCAGTCCCCCCACCGGGACAGAAAAATCACCCCTCCACTTT.

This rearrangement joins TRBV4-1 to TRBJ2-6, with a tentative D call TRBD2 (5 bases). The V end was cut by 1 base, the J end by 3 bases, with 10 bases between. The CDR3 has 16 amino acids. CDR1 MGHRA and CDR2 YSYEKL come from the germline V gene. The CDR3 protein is CASSQVFGVGANVLTF. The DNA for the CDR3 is TGCGCCAGCAGCCAAGTGTTCGGGGTTGGGGCCAACGTCCTGACTTTC.

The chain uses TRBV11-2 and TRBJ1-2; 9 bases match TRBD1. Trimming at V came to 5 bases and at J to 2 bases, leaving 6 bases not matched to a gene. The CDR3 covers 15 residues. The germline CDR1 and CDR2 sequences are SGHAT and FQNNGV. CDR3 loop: CASSAPGQGNYGYTF. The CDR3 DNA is TGTGCCAGCAGCGCCCCGGGACAGGGCAACTATGGCTACACCTTC.

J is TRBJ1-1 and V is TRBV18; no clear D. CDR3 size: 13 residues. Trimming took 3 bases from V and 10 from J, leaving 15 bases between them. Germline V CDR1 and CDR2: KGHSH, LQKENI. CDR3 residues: CASSPKLQEGAFF. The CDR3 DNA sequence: TGTGCCAGCTCACCCAAACTCCAGGAGGGAGCTTTCTTT.

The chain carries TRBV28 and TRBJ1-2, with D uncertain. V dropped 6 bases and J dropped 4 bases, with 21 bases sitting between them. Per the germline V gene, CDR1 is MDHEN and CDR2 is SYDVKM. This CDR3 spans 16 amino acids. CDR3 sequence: CASSPPPLGGFYGYTF. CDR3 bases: TGTGCCAGCAGCCCACCACCCTTGGGAGGGTTCTATGGCTACACCTTC.

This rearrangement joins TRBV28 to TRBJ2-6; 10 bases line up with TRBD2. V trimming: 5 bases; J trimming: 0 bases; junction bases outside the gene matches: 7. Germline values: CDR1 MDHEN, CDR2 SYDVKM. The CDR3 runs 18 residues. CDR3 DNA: TGTGCCAGCAGTCCTCCAGCGGGAGGGCCCTCTGGGGCCAACGTCCTGACTTTC. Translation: CASSPPAGGPSGANVLTF. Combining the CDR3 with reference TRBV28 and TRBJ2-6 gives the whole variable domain DVKVTQSSRYLVKRTGEKVFLECVQDMDHENMFWYRQDPGLGLRLIYFSYDVKMKEKGDIPEGYSVSREKKERFSLILESASTNQTSMYLCASSPPAGGPSGANVLTFGAGSRLTVL.

As DNA, the CDR3 is TGCGCCAGCAGCATCCTGACCCCCGGGGCTAACTATGGCTACACCTTC. It yields the protein CASSILTPGANYGYTF. The genes are TRBV5-1 and TRBJ1-2; D is undetermined. Trimming took 4 bases from V and 0 from J, leaving 16 bases between them. The CDR3 loop spans 16 amino acids. The germline V gene has CDR1 SGHRS and CDR2 YFSETQ.

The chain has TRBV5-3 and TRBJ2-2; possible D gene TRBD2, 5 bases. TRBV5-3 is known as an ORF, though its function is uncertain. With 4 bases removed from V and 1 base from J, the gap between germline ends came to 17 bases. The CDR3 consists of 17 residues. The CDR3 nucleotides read TGTGCCAGAAGCGGCCTGACGGGGTGGGGGAACACCGGGGAGCTGTTTTTT. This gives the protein CARSGLTGWGNTGELFF.

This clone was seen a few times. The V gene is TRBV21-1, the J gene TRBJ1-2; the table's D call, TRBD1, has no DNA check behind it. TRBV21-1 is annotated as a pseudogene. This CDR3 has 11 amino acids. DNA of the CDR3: TGTGCCAGCAGGAACAGCAATGGCTACACCTTC. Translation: CASRNSNGYTF.

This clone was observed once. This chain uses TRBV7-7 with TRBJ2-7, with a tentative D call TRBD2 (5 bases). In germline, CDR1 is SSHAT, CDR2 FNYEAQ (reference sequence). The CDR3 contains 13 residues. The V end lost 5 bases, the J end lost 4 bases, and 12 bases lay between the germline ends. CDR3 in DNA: TGTGCCAGCAGCCCCGGACGGGAATACGAGCAGTACTTC. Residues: CASSPGREYEQYF.

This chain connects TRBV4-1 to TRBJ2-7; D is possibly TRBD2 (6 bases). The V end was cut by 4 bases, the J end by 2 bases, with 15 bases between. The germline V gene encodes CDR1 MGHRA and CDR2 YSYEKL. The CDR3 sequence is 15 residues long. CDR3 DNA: TGCGCCAGCAGCCTCGGAGGGGTCCGTGCCTACGAGCAGTACTTC. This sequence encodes CASSLGGVRAYEQYF.

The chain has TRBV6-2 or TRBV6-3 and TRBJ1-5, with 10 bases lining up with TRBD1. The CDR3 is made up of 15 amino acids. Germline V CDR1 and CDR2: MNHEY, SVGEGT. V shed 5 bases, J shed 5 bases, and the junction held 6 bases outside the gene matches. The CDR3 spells CASSAPGTGDQPQHF. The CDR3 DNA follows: TGTGCCAGCAGTGCACCCGGGACAGGGGATCAGCCCCAGCATTTT.

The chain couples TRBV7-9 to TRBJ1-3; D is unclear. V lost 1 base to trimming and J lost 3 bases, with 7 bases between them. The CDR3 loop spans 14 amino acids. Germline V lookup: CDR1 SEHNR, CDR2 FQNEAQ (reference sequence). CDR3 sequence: CASSLGQVGNTIYF. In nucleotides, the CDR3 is TGTGCCAGCAGCTTAGGGCAGGTTGGAAACACCATATATTTT.

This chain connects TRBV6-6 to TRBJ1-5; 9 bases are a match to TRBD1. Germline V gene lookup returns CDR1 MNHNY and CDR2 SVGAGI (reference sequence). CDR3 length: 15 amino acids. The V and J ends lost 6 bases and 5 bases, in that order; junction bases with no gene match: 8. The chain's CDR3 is CASRRTGGEHQPQHF. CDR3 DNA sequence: TGTGCCAGCAGACGTACAGGGGGCGAGCATCAGCCCCAGCATTTT.